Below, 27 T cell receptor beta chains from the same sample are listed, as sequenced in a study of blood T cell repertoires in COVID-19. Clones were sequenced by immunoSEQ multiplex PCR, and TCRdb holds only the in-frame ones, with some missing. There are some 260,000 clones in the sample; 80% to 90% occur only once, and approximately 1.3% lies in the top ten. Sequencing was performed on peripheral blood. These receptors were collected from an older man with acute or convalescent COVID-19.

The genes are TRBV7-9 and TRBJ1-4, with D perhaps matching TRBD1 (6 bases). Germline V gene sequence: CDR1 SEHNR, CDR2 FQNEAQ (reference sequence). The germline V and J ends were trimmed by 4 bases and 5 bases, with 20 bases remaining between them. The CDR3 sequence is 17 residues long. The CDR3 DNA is TGTGCCAGCAGCTATCGGGGGGCGGTTTCCCCGAATGAAAAACTGTTTTTT. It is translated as CASSYRGAVSPNEKLFF.

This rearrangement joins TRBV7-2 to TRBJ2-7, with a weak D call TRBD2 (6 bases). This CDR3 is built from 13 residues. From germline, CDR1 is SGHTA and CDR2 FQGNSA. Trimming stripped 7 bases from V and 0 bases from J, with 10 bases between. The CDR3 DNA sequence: TGTGCCAGCAACCCTAGCGCCTCCTACGAGCAGTACTTC. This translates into CASNPSASYEQYF.

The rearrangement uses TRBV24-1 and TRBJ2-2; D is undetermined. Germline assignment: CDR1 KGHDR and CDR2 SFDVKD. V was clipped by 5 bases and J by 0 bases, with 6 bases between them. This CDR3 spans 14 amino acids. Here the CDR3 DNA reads TGTGCCACCAGTGGCGGTTCGAACACCGGGGAGCTGTTTTTT. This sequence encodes CATSGGSNTGELFF.

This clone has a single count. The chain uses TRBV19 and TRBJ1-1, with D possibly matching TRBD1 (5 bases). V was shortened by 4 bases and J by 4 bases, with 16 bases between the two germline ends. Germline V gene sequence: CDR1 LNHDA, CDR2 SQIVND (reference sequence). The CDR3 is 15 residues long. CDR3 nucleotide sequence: TGTGCCAGTAGTACCGGATGGGGGGGGATCACTGAAGCTTTCTTT. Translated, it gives CASSTGWGGITEAFF.

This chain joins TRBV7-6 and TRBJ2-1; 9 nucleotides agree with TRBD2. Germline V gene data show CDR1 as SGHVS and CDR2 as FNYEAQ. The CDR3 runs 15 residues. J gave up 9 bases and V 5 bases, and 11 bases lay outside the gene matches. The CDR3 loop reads CASSLPSGVKGEQFF. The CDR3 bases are TGTGCCAGCAGCCTTCCTAGCGGGGTAAAAGGTGAGCAGTTCTTC.

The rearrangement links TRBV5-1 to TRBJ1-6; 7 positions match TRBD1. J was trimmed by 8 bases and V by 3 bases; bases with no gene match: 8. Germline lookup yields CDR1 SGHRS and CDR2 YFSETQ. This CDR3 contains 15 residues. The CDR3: CASSSRQGTDSPLHF. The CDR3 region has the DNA TGCGCCAGCAGCTCCCGACAGGGTACAGATTCACCCCTCCACTTT. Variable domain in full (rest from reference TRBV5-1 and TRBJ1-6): KAGVTQTPRYLIKTRGQQVTLSCSPISGHRSVSWYQQTPGQGLQFLFEYFSETQRNKGNFPGRFSGRQFSNSRSEMNVSTLELGDSALYLCASSSRQGTDSPLHFGNGTRLTVT.

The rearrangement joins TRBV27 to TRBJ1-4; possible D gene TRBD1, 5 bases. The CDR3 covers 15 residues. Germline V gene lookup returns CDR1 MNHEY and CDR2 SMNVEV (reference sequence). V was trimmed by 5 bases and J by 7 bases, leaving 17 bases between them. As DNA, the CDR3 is TGTGCCAGCAGTCCAGGAGGGGTCATCCGTGAAAAACTGTTTTTT. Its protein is CASSPGGVIREKLFF.

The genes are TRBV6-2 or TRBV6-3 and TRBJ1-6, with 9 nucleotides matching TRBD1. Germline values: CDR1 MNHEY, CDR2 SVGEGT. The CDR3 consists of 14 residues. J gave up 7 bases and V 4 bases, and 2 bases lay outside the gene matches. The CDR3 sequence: CASSFGQGNSPLHF. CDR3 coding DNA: TGTGCCAGCAGTTTCGGACAGGGGAATTCACCCCTCCACTTT.

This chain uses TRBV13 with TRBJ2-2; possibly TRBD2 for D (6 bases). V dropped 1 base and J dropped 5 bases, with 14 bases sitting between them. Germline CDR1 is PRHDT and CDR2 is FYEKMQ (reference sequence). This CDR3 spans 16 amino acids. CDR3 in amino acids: CASSLDLLARTGELFF. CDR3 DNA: TGTGCCAGCAGCTTAGATTTACTAGCAAGGACCGGGGAGCTGTTTTTT.

CDR3 in amino acids: CASRSGGRQPQHF. The CDR3 region has the DNA TGTGCCAGCAGATCAGGGGGTCGGCAGCCCCAGCATTTT. V and J are TRBV28 and TRBJ1-5; TRBD1 matches 7 bases. The germline CDR1 and CDR2 sequences are MDHEN and SYDVKM. This CDR3 contains 13 residues. The V segment lost 6 bases and the J segment 7 bases; nucleotides outside the gene matches: 6.

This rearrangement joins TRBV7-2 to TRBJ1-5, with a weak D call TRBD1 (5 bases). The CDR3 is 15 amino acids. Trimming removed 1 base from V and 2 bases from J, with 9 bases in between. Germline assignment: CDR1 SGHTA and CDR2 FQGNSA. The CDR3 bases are TGTGCCAGCAGCTTAGGCGAGACAGGCAATCAGCCCCAGCATTTT. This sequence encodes CASSLGETGNQPQHF.

CDR3: CASRTWGGNEQYF. CDR3 DNA sequence: TGTGCCAGCAGGACATGGGGGGGCAACGAGCAGTACTTC. The gene calls are TRBV12-3 or TRBV12-4 and TRBJ2-7; tentatively, D is TRBD2 (7 bases). Trimming shortened V by 6 bases and J by 5 bases, and 14 bases separated the two germline ends. The CDR3 loop spans 13 amino acids.

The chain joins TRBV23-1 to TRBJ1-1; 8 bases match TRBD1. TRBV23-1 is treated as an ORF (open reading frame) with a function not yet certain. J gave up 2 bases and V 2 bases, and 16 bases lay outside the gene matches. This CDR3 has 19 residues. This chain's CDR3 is CASSQISQGVRGTNTEAFF. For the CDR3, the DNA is TGCGCCAGCAGTCAAATCTCACAGGGGGTCCGAGGTACTAACACTGAAGCTTTCTTT.

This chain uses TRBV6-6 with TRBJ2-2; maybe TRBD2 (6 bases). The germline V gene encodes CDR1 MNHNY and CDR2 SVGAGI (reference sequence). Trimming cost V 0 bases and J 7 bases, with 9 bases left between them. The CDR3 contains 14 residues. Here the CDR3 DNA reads TGTGCCAGCAGTTACTCCGGGGGTGGCGGGGAGCTGTTTTTT. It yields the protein CASSYSGGGGELFF.

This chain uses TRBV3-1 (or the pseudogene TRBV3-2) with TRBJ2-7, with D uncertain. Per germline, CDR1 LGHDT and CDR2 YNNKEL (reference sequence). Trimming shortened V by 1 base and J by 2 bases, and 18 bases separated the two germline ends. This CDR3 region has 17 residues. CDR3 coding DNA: TGTGCCAGCAGCCAAGGTCTACAAACCGGGTCCCCCTACGAGCAGTACTTC. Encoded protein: CASSQGLQTGSPYEQYF.

Here the CDR3 reads CASSPPQGAREAFF. In DNA form, the CDR3 reads TGTGCCAGCAGCCCCCCACAGGGGGCCCGTGAAGCTTTCTTT. V is TRBV7-9 and J is TRBJ1-1, with 9 positions matching TRBD1. This CDR3 comprises 14 residues. Germline V lookup: CDR1 SEHNR, CDR2 FQNEAQ (reference sequence). Trimming took 5 bases from V and 7 from J; bases not matched to a gene: 8.

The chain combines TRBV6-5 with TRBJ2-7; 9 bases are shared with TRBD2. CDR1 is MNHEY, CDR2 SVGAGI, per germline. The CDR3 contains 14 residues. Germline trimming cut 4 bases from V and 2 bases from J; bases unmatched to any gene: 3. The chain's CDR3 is CASSFSGGPYEQYF. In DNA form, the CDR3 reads TGTGCCAGCAGTTTTAGCGGGGGTCCCTACGAGCAGTACTTC.

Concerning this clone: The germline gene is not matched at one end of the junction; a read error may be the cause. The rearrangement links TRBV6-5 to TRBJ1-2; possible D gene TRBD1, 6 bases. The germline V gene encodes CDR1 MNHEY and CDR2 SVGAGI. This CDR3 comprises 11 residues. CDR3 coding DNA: TGTGCCAGCACTCCCGGGACACCCCGCTCCTTC. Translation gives CASTPGTPRSF.

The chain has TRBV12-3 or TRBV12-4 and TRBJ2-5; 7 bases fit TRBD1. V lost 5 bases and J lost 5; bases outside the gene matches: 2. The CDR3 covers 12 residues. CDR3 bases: TGTGCCAGCAGTAAGACAGGGGAGACCCAGTACTTC. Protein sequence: CASSKTGETQYF.

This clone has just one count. CDR3 sequence: CASSLGQGSSGNTIYF. The CDR3 DNA reads TGTGCCAGCAGCTTAGGACAGGGGAGCTCTGGAAACACCATATATTTT. The chain carries TRBV7-2 and TRBJ1-3, with 8 bases identical to TRBD1. Trimming cost V 1 base and J 0 bases; bases outside gene matches: 2. This CDR3 comprises 16 residues. Germline CDR1 reads SGHTA; CDR2 reads FQGNSA.

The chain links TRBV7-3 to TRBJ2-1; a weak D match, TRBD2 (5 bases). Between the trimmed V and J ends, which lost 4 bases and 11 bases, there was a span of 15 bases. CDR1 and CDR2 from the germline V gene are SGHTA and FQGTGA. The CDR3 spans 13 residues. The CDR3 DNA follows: TGTGCCAGCAGCTCCACAAACGAGGGCAAGCAGTTCTTC. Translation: CASSSTNEGKQFF.

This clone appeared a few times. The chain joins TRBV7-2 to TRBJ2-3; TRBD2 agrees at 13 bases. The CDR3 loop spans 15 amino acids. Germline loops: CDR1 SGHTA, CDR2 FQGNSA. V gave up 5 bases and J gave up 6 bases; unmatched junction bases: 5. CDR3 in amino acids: CASSHTSGGADTQYF. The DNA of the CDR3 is TGTGCCAGCAGCCACACTAGCGGGGGGGCGGATACGCAGTATTTT. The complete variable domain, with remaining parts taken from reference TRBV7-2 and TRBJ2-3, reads GAGVSQSPSNKVTEKGKDVELRCDPISGHTALYWYRQSLGQGLEFLIYFQGNSAPDKSGLPSDRFSAERTGGSVSTLTIQRTQQEDSAVYLCASSHTSGGADTQYFGPGTRLTVL.

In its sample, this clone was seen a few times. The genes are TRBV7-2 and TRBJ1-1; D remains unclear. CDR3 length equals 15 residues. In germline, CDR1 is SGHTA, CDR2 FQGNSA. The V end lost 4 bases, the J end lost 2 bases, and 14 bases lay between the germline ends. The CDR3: CASSSIIRGNTEAFF. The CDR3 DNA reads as TGTGCCAGCAGCTCGATAATTCGGGGTAACACTGAAGCTTTCTTT.

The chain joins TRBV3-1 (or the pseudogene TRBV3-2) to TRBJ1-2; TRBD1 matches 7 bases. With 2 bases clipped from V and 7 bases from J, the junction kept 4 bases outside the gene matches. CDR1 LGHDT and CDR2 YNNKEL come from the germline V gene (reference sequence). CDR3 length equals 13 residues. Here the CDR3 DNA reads TGTGCCAGCAGCCAACCCAGGGGGTTTGGCTACACCTTC. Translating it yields CASSQPRGFGYTF.

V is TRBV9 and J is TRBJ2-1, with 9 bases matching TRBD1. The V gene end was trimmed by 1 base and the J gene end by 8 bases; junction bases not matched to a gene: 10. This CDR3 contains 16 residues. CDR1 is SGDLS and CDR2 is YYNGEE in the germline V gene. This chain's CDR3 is CASSVRGQGKFDEQFF. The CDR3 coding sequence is TGTGCCAGCAGCGTAAGAGGACAGGGGAAATTCGATGAGCAGTTCTTC.

CDR3 sequence reads: CASKGLADSTDTQYF. CDR3 DNA sequence: TGTGCCAGCAAGGGACTAGCAGATAGCACAGATACGCAGTATTTT. The chain combines TRBV2 with TRBJ2-3, with TRBD2 matching 9 bases. Trimming cost V 7 bases and J 0 bases; bases outside gene matches: 5. This CDR3 is built from 15 residues. CDR1 is SNHLY and CDR2 is FYNNEI in the germline V gene.

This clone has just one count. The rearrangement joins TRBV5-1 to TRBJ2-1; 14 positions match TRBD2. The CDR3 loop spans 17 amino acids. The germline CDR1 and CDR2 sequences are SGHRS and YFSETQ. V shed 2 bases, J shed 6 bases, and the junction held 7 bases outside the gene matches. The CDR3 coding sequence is TGCGCCAGCAGCTTTGGGACTAGCGGGGGCAGGCGCAATGAGCAGTTCTTC. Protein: CASSFGTSGGRRNEQFF.